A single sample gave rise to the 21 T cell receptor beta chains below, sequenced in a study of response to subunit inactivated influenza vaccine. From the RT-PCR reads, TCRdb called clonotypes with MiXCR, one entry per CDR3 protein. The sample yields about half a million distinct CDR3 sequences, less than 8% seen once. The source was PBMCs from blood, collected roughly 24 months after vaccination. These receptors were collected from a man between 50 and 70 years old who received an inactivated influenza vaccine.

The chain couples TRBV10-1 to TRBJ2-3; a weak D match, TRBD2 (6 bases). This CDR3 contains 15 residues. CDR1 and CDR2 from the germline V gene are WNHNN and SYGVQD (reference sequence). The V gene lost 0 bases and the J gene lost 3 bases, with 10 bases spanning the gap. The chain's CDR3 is CASSESPGVTDTQYF. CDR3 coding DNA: TGCGCCAGCAGTGAGTCGCCGGGGGTTACAGATACGCAGTATTTT.

The CDR3 sequence is CASSQTKWTQYF. The CDR3 region has the DNA TGTGCCAGCAGCCAGACAAAGTGGACCCAGTACTTC. The genes are TRBV14 and TRBJ2-5, with no clear D. The CDR3 covers 12 residues. V was cut by 3 bases and J by 7 bases, with 9 bases left in between. Germline CDR1 is SGHDN and CDR2 is FVKESK.

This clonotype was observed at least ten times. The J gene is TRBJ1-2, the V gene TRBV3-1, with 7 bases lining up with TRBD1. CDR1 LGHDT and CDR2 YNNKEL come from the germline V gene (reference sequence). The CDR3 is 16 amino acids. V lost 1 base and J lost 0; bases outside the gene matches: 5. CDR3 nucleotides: TGTGCCAGCAGCCAAGGGGGGACAGACTCTAACTATGGCTACACCTTC. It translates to CASSQGGTDSNYGYTF.

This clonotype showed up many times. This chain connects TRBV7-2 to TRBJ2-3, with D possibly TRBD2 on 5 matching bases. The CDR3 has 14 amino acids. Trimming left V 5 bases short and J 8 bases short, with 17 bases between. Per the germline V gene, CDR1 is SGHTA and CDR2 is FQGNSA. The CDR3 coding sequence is TGTGCCAGCAGCCCCGGCGAGGGAATGGGTACGCAGTATTTT. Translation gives CASSPGEGMGTQYF.

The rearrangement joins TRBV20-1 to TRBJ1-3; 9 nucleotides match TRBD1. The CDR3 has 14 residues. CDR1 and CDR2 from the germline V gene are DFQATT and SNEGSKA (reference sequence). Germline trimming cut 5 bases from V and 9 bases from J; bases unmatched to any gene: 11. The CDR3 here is CSASSTGGSSTIYF. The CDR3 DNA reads TGCAGTGCTTCTTCGACAGGGGGAAGTAGCACCATATATTTT.

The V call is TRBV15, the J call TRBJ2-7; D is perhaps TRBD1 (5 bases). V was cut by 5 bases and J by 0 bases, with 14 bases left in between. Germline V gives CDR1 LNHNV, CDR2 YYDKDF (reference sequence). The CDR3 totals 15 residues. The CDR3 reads CATSPRGHTSYEQYF. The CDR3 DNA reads TGTGCCACCAGCCCCCGCGGACATACCTCCTACGAGCAGTACTTC.

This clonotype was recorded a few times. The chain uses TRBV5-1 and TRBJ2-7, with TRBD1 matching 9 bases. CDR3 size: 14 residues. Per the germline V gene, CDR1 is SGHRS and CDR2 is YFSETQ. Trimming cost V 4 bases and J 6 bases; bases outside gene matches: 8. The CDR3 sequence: CASSLGQGSFEQYF. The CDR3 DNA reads TGCGCCAGCAGCCTGGGACAGGGATCTTTCGAGCAGTACTTC.

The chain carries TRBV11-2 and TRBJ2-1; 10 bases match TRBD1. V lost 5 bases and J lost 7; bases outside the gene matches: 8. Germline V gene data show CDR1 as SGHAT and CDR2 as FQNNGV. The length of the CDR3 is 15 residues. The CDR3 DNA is TGTGCCAGCAGCGGCTGGGACAGGGGTAGAAATGAGCAGTTCTTC. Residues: CASSGWDRGRNEQFF.

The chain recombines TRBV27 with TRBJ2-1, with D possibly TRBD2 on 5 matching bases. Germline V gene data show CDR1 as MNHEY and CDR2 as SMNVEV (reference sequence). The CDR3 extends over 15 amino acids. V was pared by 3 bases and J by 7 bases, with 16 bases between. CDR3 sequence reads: CASSLGNTRTNEQFF. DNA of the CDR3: TGTGCCAGCAGTTTGGGGAATACTAGGACGAATGAGCAGTTCTTC.

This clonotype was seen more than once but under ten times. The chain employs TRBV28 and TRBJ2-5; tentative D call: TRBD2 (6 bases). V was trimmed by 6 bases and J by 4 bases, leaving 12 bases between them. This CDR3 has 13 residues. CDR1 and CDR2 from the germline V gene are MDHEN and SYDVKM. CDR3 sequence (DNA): TGTGCCAGCAGGGTAGGAGGGGTAGAGACCCAGTACTTC. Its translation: CASRVGGVETQYF.

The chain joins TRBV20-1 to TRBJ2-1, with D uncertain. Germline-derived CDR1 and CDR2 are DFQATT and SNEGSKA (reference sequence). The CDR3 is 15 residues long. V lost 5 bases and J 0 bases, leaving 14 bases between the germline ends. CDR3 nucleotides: TGCAGTGCTCAACCAGGCAGTAGCTCCTACAATGAGCAGTTCTTC. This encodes CSAQPGSSSYNEQFF.

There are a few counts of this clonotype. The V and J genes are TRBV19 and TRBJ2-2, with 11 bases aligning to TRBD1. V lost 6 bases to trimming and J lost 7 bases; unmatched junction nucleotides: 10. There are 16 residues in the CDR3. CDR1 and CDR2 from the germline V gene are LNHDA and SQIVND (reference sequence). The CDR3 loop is CASRTGTGGIIGELFF. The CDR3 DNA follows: TGTGCCAGTAGGACCGGGACAGGGGGTATCATCGGGGAGCTGTTTTTT.

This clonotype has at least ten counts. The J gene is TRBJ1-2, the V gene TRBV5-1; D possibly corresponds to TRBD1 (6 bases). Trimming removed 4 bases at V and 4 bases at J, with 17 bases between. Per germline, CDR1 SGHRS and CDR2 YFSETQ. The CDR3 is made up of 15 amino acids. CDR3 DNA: TGCGCCAGCAGCCCGGAGGGGGACACGTCCTATGGCTACACCTTC. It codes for CASSPEGDTSYGYTF. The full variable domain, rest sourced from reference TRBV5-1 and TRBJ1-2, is KAGVTQTPRYLIKTRGQQVTLSCSPISGHRSVSWYQQTPGQGLQFLFEYFSETQRNKGNFPGRFSGRQFSNSRSEMNVSTLELGDSALYLCASSPEGDTSYGYTFGSGTRLTVV.

CDR3 in DNA: TGTGCCAGCAGCCACACCAGCCAGGGTAGGGGTTCCTACAATGAGCAGTTCTTC. Amino acids: CASSHTSQGRGSYNEQFF. This chain uses TRBV3-1 with TRBJ2-1, with D possibly TRBD1 on 5 matching bases. Germline V gene sequence: CDR1 LGHDT, CDR2 YNNKEL (reference sequence). The V and J ends lost 3 bases and 1 base respectively, with 19 bases between them. This CDR3 has 18 amino acids.

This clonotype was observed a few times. The CDR3 DNA sequence: TGCAGTGCTAGAGATACGGGACGACCCTACAATGAGCAGTTCTTC. Translated: CSARDTGRPYNEQFF. This chain joins TRBV20-1 and TRBJ2-1; D tentatively reads TRBD1 or TRBD2 (5 bases each). The CDR3 is made up of 15 amino acids. V was trimmed by 0 bases and J by 2 bases, leaving 11 bases between them. The germline CDR1 and CDR2 sequences are DFQATT and SNEGSKA (reference sequence).

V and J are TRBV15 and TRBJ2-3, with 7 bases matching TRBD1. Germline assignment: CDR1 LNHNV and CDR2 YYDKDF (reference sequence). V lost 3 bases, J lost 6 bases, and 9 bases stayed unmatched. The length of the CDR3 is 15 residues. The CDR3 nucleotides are TGTGCCACCAGCAGTAGACAGGGCCGAGGCGATACGCAGTATTTT. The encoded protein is CATSSRQGRGDTQYF.

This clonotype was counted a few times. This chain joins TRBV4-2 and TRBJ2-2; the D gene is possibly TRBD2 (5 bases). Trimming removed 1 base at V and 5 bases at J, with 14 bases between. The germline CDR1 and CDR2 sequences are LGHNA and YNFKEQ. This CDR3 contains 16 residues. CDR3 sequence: CASSQVGQRNTGELFF. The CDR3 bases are TGTGCCAGCAGCCAAGTGGGCCAGCGGAATACCGGGGAGCTGTTTTTT.

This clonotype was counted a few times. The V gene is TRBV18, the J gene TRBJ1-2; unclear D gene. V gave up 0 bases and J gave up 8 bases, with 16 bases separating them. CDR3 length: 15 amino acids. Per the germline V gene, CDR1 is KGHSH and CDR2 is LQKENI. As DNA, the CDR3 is TGTGCCAGCTCACCACCGGTGGGCAGGCCATCCGGCTACACCTTC. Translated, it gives CASSPPVGRPSGYTF.

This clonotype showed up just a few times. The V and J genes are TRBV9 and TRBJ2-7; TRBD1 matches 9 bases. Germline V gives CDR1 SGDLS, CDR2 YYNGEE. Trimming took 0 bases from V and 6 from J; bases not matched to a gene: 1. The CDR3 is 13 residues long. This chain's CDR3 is CASSVATGGEQYF. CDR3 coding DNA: TGTGCCAGCAGCGTAGCGACAGGGGGCGAGCAGTACTTC.

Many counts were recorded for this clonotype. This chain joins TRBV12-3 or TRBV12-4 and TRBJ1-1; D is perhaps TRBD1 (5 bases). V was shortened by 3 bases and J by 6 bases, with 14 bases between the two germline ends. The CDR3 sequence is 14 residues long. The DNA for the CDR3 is TGTGCCAGCAGTTTGACCGGGGCTGGGGCTGAAGCTTTCTTT. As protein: CASSLTGAGAEAFF.

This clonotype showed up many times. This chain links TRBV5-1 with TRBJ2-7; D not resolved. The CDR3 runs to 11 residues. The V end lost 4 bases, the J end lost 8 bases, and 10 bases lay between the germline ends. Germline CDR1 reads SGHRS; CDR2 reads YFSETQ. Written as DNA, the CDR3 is TGCGCCAGCAGCCCATCAACAAAGCAGTACTTC. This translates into CASSPSTKQYF.